This TCR beta chain was sequenced in a study of shared clonotypes between healthy human individuals. Whole-study findings and limits: A handful of donors had approximately 4.6% of their naive CD4 clonotypes in common. Clonotypes which were not shared had lower generation probabilities than clonotypes that all four donors shared.

V trimming: 7 bases; J trimming: 2 bases; junction bases outside the gene matches: 7. Germline CDR1 and CDR2: SGDLS and YYNGEE. This CDR3 is built from 14 residues. With regard to this clone: Its cognate antigen is unknown.

The repertoire was sequenced with immunoSEQ multiplex PCR; TCRdb's copy has only in-frame clones and lacks some. The sample lists over 950,000 clones, 70% to 80% occurring once. The sequencing input was memory CD4+ T cells from PBMCs. The subset here: CD45RA-negative fraction. The receptor comes from a man younger than 30 in good health. Some clones in this sample may be carry-over from other donors' samples. The chain joins TRBV9 to TRBJ2-3; TRBD2 agrees at 7 bases. CDR3 loop: CASGRDGDTDTQYF. In nucleotides, the CDR3 is TGTGCCAGCGGGAGGGACGGAGACACAGATACGCAGTATTTT. The entire variable domain, with the rest obtained from reference TRBV9 and TRBJ2-3, is as follows: DSGVTQTPKHLITATGQRVTLRCSPRSGDLSVYWYQQSLDQGLQFLIQYYNGEERAKGNILERFSAQQFPDLHSELNLSSLELGDSALYFCASGRDGDTDTQYFGPGTRLTVL.